This TCR beta chain was obtained from a study of T-cell reconstitution after alpha-beta-depleted transplantation in children. In the case of this clonotype: What it recognizes is unknown.

Study results and limitations: Some patients' high day-60 TCRbeta diversity was attributed to recipient cells surviving conditioning. Newly produced T cells mostly provided counts and TCRbeta diversity after one year, as hyperexpanded clones declined. Several hundred expanded graft clones reportedly supplied alpha-beta T cells about two months after transplant.

Unique molecular identifiers were used to barcode this TCRbeta library. MiXCR was run by TCRdb on the PCR reads, yielding one entry per CDR3 protein. The sample holds 220,000 or so distinct CDR3 sequences, approximately 8% seen once. The germline V and J ends were trimmed by 4 bases and 1 base, with 11 bases remaining between them. Germline V gene lookup returns CDR1 DFQATT and CDR2 SNEGSKA (reference sequence). CDR3 length equals 13 residues. The clonotype comes from a male patient aged 10 to 17 who had a stem cell transplant for acute lymphoblastic leukemia, so the T cells may come from the graft donor. This sequence joins TRBV20-1 and TRBJ2-7; either TRBD1 or TRBD2 may supply D (5 bases each). The sample here was PBMCs, mostly from graft donor cells, taken 180 days after TCRalphabeta/CD19-depleted stem cell transplant. As DNA, the CDR3 is TGCAGTGCTAATAGGGACGGGTCCTACGAGCAGTACTTC. Translated: CSANRDGSYEQYF.